This TCR beta chain was observed in a study of blood T cell repertoires in COVID-19. Here immunoSEQ multiplex PCR was the method, and the copy in TCRdb shows in-frame clones only, minus some. The sample lists about 270,000 clones; 85% were seen once. Trimming removed 0 bases from V and 4 bases from J; junction bases left unmatched: 2. Germline V gene data show CDR1 as LGHDT and CDR2 as YNNKEL (reference sequence). The CDR3 is 15 residues long. This chain links TRBV3-1 (or the pseudogene TRBV3-2) with TRBJ2-1; 8 bases map to TRBD2. The receptor's source is a human donor in a cohort sampled during active COVID-19. Specimen: peripheral blood. The CDR3 here is CASSQELAAYNEQFF. In DNA form, the CDR3 reads TGTGCCAGCAGCCAAGAACTAGCGGCTTACAATGAGCAGTTCTTC.